The rows below give T cell receptor beta chains drawn from one sample of a study of T cells in Graves' hyperthyroidism and ophthalmopathy. TCRdb reprocessed the multiplex PCR reads with MiXCR, giving one entry per CDR3 protein. This sample carries about 520,000 distinct CDR3 sequences, around a quarter of them seen once, and the ten largest clones take around 11%. The sample taken for sequencing was blood. These receptors originate from a woman in her 30s with Graves' ophthalmopathy. The CDR3 runs from the conserved cysteine through the conserved F or W. The D gene is left open where the match is weak. Size values are once, few and many counts, or a class for expanded clones, and some rows have none.

TRBJ1-1	few	TRBV20-1	NA	TGCAGTGCTAGTGAGGGGCGGATGGCTTTCTTT	CSASEGRMAFF
TRBJ1-2	many	TRBV20-1	TRBD1	TGCAGTGCGCCGGGACAGAAACTCTATGGCTACACCTTC	CSAPGQKLYGYTF
TRBJ1-2	few	TRBV3-1	NA	TGTGCCAGCAGCCAAGAAGGGGTTTCCTATGGCTACACCTTC	CASSQEGVSYGYTF
TRBJ2-7	few	TRBV27	TRBD2	TGTGCCAGCAGTTCGGGACTAGAGACCAGCAAGCAGTACTTC	CASSSGLETSKQYF
TRBJ1-1	many	TRBV7-6	TRBD1	TGTGCCAGCAGCCTAGCTAGGGGGCCGAACACTGAAGCTTTCTTT	CASSLARGPNTEAFF
TRBJ2-5	many	TRBV5-6	NA	TGTGCCAGCAGCTTCGGGGGGCGGGTGGAGACCCAGTACTTC	CASSFGGRVETQYF
TRBJ2-7	NA	TRBV5-4	NA	TGTGCCTATAGTGAGCGGGCCTCCTACGAGCAGTACTTC	CAYSERASYEQYF
TRBJ2-7	NA	TRBV5-5	NA	TGTGCCAGCAGCTTGGGACAACTCACCTACGAGCAGTACTTC	CASSLGQLTYEQYF
TRBJ1-2	NA	TRBV5-1	TRBD1	TGCGCCAGCAGCTCGACAGGGGAAAACTATGGCTACACCTTC	CASSSTGENYGYTF
TRBJ2-4	few	TRBV11-2	TRBD1	TGTGCCAGCAGCAGGTGGACAGGGGGCCTTCGGGCCAAAAACATTAAGTACTTC	CASSRWTGGLRAKNIKYF
TRBJ2-7	many	TRBV28	TRBD2	TGTGCCAGCAGTTCGATCGGGGGGGACTCCTACGAGCAGTACTTC	CASSSIGGDSYEQYF
TRBJ2-7	few	TRBV19	NA	TGTGCCAGTAGTACGGTGGGGAGTCACAACGAGCAGTACTTC	CASSTVGSHNEQYF
TRBJ2-2	many	TRBV5-1	NA	TGCGCCAGCAGCTTGCCACAGGCGAACACCGGGGAGCTGTTTTTT	CASSLPQANTGELFF
TRBJ2-7	NA	TRBV6-4	TRBD2	TGTGCCAAATGGGCTAGCGGCTCCTACGAGCAGTACTTC	CAKWASGSYEQYF
TRBJ2-7	NA	TRBV15	NA	TGTGCCACCAGCACCACCTGGGGCTCCTACGAGCAGTACTTC	CATSTTWGSYEQYF
TRBJ1-5	NA	TRBV19	NA	TGTGCCAGTATCTCTCCAGGCAATCAGCCCCAGCATTTT	CASISPGNQPQHF
TRBJ2-7	NA	TRBV6-1	TRBD2	TGTGCCAGCCAGCGGGAGGGCCGTTCCGAGCAGTACTTC	CASQREGRSEQYF
TRBJ2-7	NA	TRBV30	TRBD1	TGTGCCTGGAGTCAGGACAGGGGGCTGGACGAGCAGTACTTC	CAWSQDRGLDEQYF
TRBJ1-3	many	TRBV5-5	TRBD1	TGTGCCAGCAGCGATCTGAGGGGGCGTACTGGAAACACCATATATTTT	CASSDLRGRTGNTIYF
TRBJ2-7	many	TRBV5-1	TRBD1	TGCGCCAGCAGCTTGCGGGCCGGGACAGGGAAGACCTACGAGCAGTACTTC	CASSLRAGTGKTYEQYF
TRBJ1-2	few	TRBV19	TRBD1	TGTGCCAGTAGTATAAGGGACAGCTATGGCTACACCTTC	CASSIRDSYGYTF
TRBJ2-4	many	TRBV19	NA	TGTGCCAGTAGTTGGACGTCGACGCTAGCCAAAAACATTCAGTACTTC	CASSWTSTLAKNIQYF
TRBJ2-2	NA	TRBV7-9	NA	TGTGCCAGCAGTTACAGGGTAAAGACCGGGGAGCTGTTTTTT	CASSYRVKTGELFF